The clone carrying this T cell receptor (beta chain) was recorded many times. These data belong to a study of T cell repertoires in cytomegalovirus infection. About the research overall: TCR beta signatures that were public indicated CMV infection and matching HLA type.

This CDR3 has 16 residues. Germline CDR1 SGHTA, CDR2 FQGTGA. Trimming left V 0 bases short and J 1 base short, with 11 bases between. Via MiXCR, TCRdb re-called the reads, giving one row per CDR3 protein. The sample has about 260,000 distinct CDR3 sequences; roughly an eighth are singletons. This TCR was recovered from a human donor in good health (CMV status not recorded). Some clones in this sample may be carry-over from other donors' samples. The rearrangement joins TRBV7-3 to TRBJ2-3; no clear D gene. Specimen: PBMCs. The CDR3 DNA reads as TGTGCCAGCAGCTTAACAGGAAGCCGGGGCACAGATACGCAGTATTTT. It codes for CASSLTGSRGTDTQYF.